These 10 T cell receptor beta chains were sequenced from one sample in a study of CD8 T cells in ankylosing spondylitis (dated by TCRdb to about 2017). Library preparation was by 5' RACE. The sequencer was an Illumina HiSeq 2500. TCRdb took the public reads, trimmed them with fastp at Q25, ran MiXCR for clone calling and kept in-frame beta chains. Rows merge per CDR3 protein into single entries with the most common DNA and genes. Within this sample are fewer than 500,000 distinct CDR3 sequences, with about 20% of them counted one time only. The ten most abundant clones make up about 16% of the sample. Results the study describes overall, beyond this receptor: Blood from ankylosing spondylitis patients appeared to be characterized by a TCR beta motif composed of eight or nine highly homologous amino acid variants.

These receptors lack a known antigen. The sequenced material came from blood, either unsorted or a sorted T cell fraction (not recorded which). These TCRs come from a male donor with ankylosing spondylitis.

The CDR3 bases are TGCAGCGTTGAAGATTGGGACACCAACACCGGGGAGCTGTTTTTT. It codes for CSVEDWDTNTGELFF. The rearrangement links TRBV29-1 to TRBJ2-2; tentatively, D is TRBD1 (6 bases). The CDR3 length is 15 residues. In germline, CDR1 is SQVTM, CDR2 ANQGSEA. V was shortened by 0 bases and J by 2 bases, with 10 bases between the two germline ends.

V usage is TRBV29-1 and J usage is TRBJ2-3; possible D gene TRBD2, 5 bases. Deletions cut 7 bases from V and 5 bases from J, with 7 bases between. The CDR3 spans 10 residues. Per germline, CDR1 SQVTM and CDR2 ANQGSEA. CDR3 residues: CSGAGDTQYF. In nucleotides, the CDR3 is TGCAGCGGCGCGGGAGATACGCAGTATTTT.

There are many counts of this clonotype. The chain has TRBV28 and TRBJ1-2; D is perhaps TRBD1 (5 bases). CDR3 size: 14 residues. V dropped 7 bases and J dropped 0 bases, with 12 bases sitting between them. CDR1 and CDR2 (germline): MDHEN, SYDVKM. The CDR3 nucleotides read TGTGCCAGCACCTCTGGGACCGCTAACTATGGCTACACCTTC. This gives the protein CASTSGTANYGYTF.

CDR3 residues: CASSSPGTGVPGELFF. CDR3 sequence (DNA): TGTGCCAGCAGCTCACCTGGGACAGGGGTCCCCGGGGAGCTGTTTTTT. This sequence joins TRBV7-3 and TRBJ2-2; 10 bases map to TRBD1. V lost 4 bases to trimming and J lost 6 bases; unmatched junction nucleotides: 8. Germline loops: CDR1 SGHTA, CDR2 FQGTGA. The CDR3 totals 16 residues.

The genes are TRBV20-1 and TRBJ2-3, with 8 bases lining up with TRBD2. CDR1 and CDR2 (germline): DFQATT, SNEGSKA (reference sequence). The CDR3 sequence is 15 residues long. Trimming cost V 0 bases and J 4 bases; bases outside gene matches: 6. CDR3 DNA: TGCAGTGCTAGAGACCGGAGCGGGAGCCCAGATACGCAGTATTTT. It encodes CSARDRSGSPDTQYF.

The chain couples TRBV25-1 to TRBJ2-7, with 8 nucleotides matching TRBD1. CDR3 length: 13 amino acids. Germline CDR1 is MGHDK and CDR2 is SYGVNS. V lost 7 bases, J lost 4 bases, and 6 bases stayed unmatched. CDR3 nucleotide sequence: TGTGCCAGCACAACAGGGGGGTGGTACGAGCAGTACTTC. It is translated as CASTTGGWYEQYF.

The V gene is TRBV6-2 or TRBV6-3, the J gene TRBJ2-3, with TRBD2 matching over 9 bases. J was trimmed by 2 bases and V by 5 bases; bases with no gene match: 5. There are 15 residues in the CDR3. Germline assignment: CDR1 MNHEY and CDR2 SVGEGT. The CDR3 DNA reads as TGTGCCAGCAGTACCCTAGCGGGAAACACAGATACGCAGTATTTT. This codes for CASSTLAGNTDTQYF.

This clonotype was detected a few times. The rearrangement links TRBV19 to TRBJ2-1; D not certain. This CDR3 is 15 amino acids long. V lost 4 bases and J lost 2, with 12 bases in between. Germline-derived CDR1 and CDR2 are LNHDA and SQIVND (reference sequence). The CDR3 nucleotides are TGTGCCAGTAGTAAAGCGACAATTACCTACAATGAGCAGTTCTTC. It codes for CASSKATITYNEQFF.

This clonotype was recorded a few times. This chain uses TRBV7-3 with TRBJ2-3; possible D gene TRBD2, 6 bases. Between the trimmed V and J ends, which lost 6 bases and 3 bases, there was a span of 16 bases. This CDR3 spans 15 amino acids. CDR1 is SGHTA, CDR2 FQGTGA, per germline. CDR3 in amino acids: CASSLTGVKTDTQYF. The CDR3 DNA sequence: TGTGCCAGCAGTCTCACGGGAGTGAAAACAGATACGCAGTATTTT.

There are a few counts of this clonotype. The chain employs TRBV6-2 or TRBV6-3 and TRBJ1-2; perhaps TRBD1 as D (5 bases). V lost 5 bases, J lost 4 bases, and 14 bases lay in between. Per germline, CDR1 MNHEY and CDR2 SVGEGT. CDR3 length: 14 amino acids. The CDR3 nucleotides read TGTGCCAGCAGTCCGACAGCGGACCCCTATGGCTACACCTTC. It encodes CASSPTADPYGYTF.